This TCR beta chain was recorded in a study of blood T cell repertoires in COVID-19. Across the study: Material from acute and convalescent COVID-19 was sourced from the United States, Italy and Spain. In each case, the material was cDNA or gDNA derived from T cells, B-cell-depleted T cells, or PBMCs.

The CDR3 runs 17 residues. J lost 4 bases, V lost 0 bases, and 6 bases had no gene match. The V gene's germline CDR1 is MGHRA and CDR2 YSYEKL. This clone was found once. Original processing methods: Amplification of reference gene primers was used by the study to estimate nucleated cell counts. Assay used: immunoSEQ multiplex PCR; TCRdb lists only in-frame clones, some missing. For V, J and clone size, that table is used; D and trimming come from the DNA. This table has 110,000 or so clones, 85% to 90% appearing once. The receptor's source is a woman aged 50 to 65 with acute or convalescent COVID-19. The V and J genes are TRBV4-1 and TRBJ2-2; 9 positions agree with TRBD2. What was sequenced was peripheral blood. DNA of the CDR3: TGCGCCAGCAGCCAAGAAGCGGCGGGAGGGCCCACCGGGGAGCTGTTTTTT. Translation gives CASSQEAAGGPTGELFF.